The 21 T cell receptor beta chains reported below all come from one sample, sequenced in a study of shared clonotypes between healthy human individuals. Method: immunoSEQ multiplex PCR; TCRdb's copy keeps in-frame clones and lacks some. The table has some 2,100,000 clones, 85% to 95% seen once. Cells designated naive CD8 were CD45RO-negative and were positively selected for CCR7, with terminally differentiated effector memory CD45RA+ cells excluded. What was sequenced was naive CD8+ T cells from PBMCs. Source of these receptors: a man between 18 and 35 years old in good health. Some clones in this sample may be carry-over from other donors' samples.

The chain joins TRBV5-6 to TRBJ1-3, with no clear D. The germline CDR1 and CDR2 sequences are SGHDT and YYEEEE. Trimming removed 2 bases from V and 8 bases from J, with 8 bases in between. CDR3 length: 12 residues. CDR3 nucleotides: TGTGCCAGCAGCTTCACTCTAGACACCATATATTTT. Translation: CASSFTLDTIYF.

A word on this clone: This specimen includes other DNA sequences encoding the same CDR3. The rearrangement joins TRBV18 to TRBJ2-6, with no clear D. The CDR3 spans 16 residues. Trimming removed 6 bases at V and 0 bases at J, with 12 bases between. Germline V gene data show CDR1 as KGHSH and CDR2 as LQKENI. The CDR3 sequence: CASSPTRLSGANVLTF. In DNA form, the CDR3 reads TGTGCCAGCTCCCCTACACGGCTCTCTGGGGCCAACGTCCTGACTTTC. The whole variable domain, remainder taken from reference TRBV18 and TRBJ2-6, is NAGVMQNPRHLVRRRGQEARLRCSPMKGHSHVYWYRQLPEEGLKFMVYLQKENIIDESGMPKERFSAEFPKEGPSILRIQQVVRGDSAAYFCASSPTRLSGANVLTFGAGSRLTVL.

The chain carries TRBV5-6 and TRBJ2-7; 7 positions match TRBD2. The CDR3 has 13 residues. Trimming cost V 4 bases and J 6 bases; bases outside gene matches: 7. Per the germline V gene, CDR1 is SGHDT and CDR2 is YYEEEE. The CDR3 loop reads CASSAGLVREQYF. The CDR3 nucleotides are TGTGCCAGCAGCGCCGGACTAGTCCGCGAGCAGTACTTC.

The rearrangement uses TRBV5-6 and TRBJ1-4; D gene unclear. Germline V gene sequence: CDR1 SGHDT, CDR2 YYEEEE. V was cut by 4 bases and J by 0 bases, with 10 bases left in between. This CDR3 comprises 15 residues. CDR3 sequence: CASSPRTATNEKLFF. The DNA for the CDR3 is TGTGCCAGCAGCCCGAGGACGGCAACTAATGAAAAACTGTTTTTT. The complete variable domain, with remaining parts taken from reference TRBV5-6 and TRBJ1-4, reads DAGVTQSPTHLIKTRGQQVTLRCSPKSGHDTVSWYQQALGQGPQFIFQYYEEEERQRGNFPDRFSGHQFPNYSSELNVNALLLGDSALYLCASSPRTATNEKLFFGSGTQLSVL.

This chain uses TRBV7-9 with TRBJ1-2; D not certain. The CDR3 spans 14 residues. Trimming removed 2 bases at V and 5 bases at J, with 12 bases between. CDR1 SEHNR and CDR2 FQNEAQ come from the germline V gene (reference sequence). The chain's CDR3 is CASSLPSGDYGYTF. The DNA for the CDR3 is TGTGCCAGCAGCTTACCCTCCGGGGATTATGGCTACACCTTC.

This chain connects TRBV15 to TRBJ1-2, with 7 bases that match TRBD1. With V trimmed by 4 bases and J by 0 bases, 11 bases remained unmatched. CDR3 length equals 17 residues. Germline V gene data show CDR1 as LNHNV and CDR2 as YYDKDF (reference sequence). The CDR3 DNA sequence: TGTGCCACCAGCACCGACACGGACAGGAGCTCTAACTATGGCTACACCTTC. It encodes CATSTDTDRSSNYGYTF. Looking up the rest from reference TRBV15 and TRBJ1-2 gives the full variable domain: DAMVIQNPRYQVTQFGKPVTLSCSQTLNHNVMYWYQQKSSQAPKLLFHYYDKDFNNEADTPDNFQSRRPNTSFCFLDIRSPGLGDTAMYLCATSTDTDRSSNYGYTFGSGTRLTVV.

The J gene is TRBJ2-5, the V gene TRBV11-2; 14 nucleotides agree with TRBD2. Per the germline V gene, CDR1 is SGHAT and CDR2 is FQNNGV. CDR3 length equals 17 residues. With V trimmed by 1 base and J by 1 base, 2 bases remained unmatched. The DNA for the CDR3 is TGTGCCAGCAGCTTAGGTGGACTAGCGGGAGGCCAAGAGACCCAGTACTTC. As protein: CASSLGGLAGGQETQYF.

This clone was counted a single time. The chain employs TRBV6-1 and TRBJ2-2; no definite D call. This CDR3 is 10 amino acids long. CDR1 MNHNS and CDR2 SASEGT come from the germline V gene. With 6 bases removed from V and 9 bases from J, the gap between germline ends came to 5 bases. CDR3: CASSAWELFF. The CDR3 DNA reads TGTGCCAGCAGCGCATGGGAGCTGTTTTTT.

The gene calls are TRBV7-3 and TRBJ2-7, with D hard to call. Between the trimmed V and J ends, which lost 5 bases and 6 bases, there was a span of 11 bases. CDR3 length: 12 residues. Germline lookup yields CDR1 SGHTA and CDR2 FQGTGA. The CDR3 nucleotides are TGTGCCAGCAGCCCCCGAAGCTCCGAGCAGTACTTC. Encoded protein: CASSPRSSEQYF.

This clone was picked up one time. This sequence joins TRBV27 and TRBJ2-2, with TRBD1 as a possible D gene (6 bases). This CDR3 is 14 amino acids long. The germline V gene has CDR1 MNHEY and CDR2 SMNVEV (reference sequence). Trimming cost V 6 bases and J 4 bases, with 12 bases left between them. CDR3 protein: CASRWGRGTGELFF. The CDR3 nucleotides read TGTGCCAGCAGGTGGGGCAGGGGCACCGGGGAGCTGTTTTTT.

The chain combines TRBV29-1 with TRBJ1-2; no clear D gene. Germline V lookup: CDR1 SQVTM, CDR2 ANQGSEA. The CDR3 spans 13 residues. The ends were cut back, 5 bases at V and 2 bases at J, with 12 bases in the middle. The CDR3 DNA follows: TGCAGCGTTCCGGACCCGACGAACTATGGCTACACCTTC. Amino acids: CSVPDPTNYGYTF.

The genes are TRBV5-6 and TRBJ2-1, with 11 bases fitting TRBD2. V lost 5 bases to trimming and J lost 2 bases; unmatched junction nucleotides: 6. The CDR3 length is 16 residues. Germline CDR1 is SGHDT and CDR2 is YYEEEE. The CDR3 loop is CASSLAGGLPYNEQFF. As DNA, the CDR3 is TGTGCCAGCAGTTTAGCGGGAGGGCTTCCCTACAATGAGCAGTTCTTC.

This clone showed up just a few times. Different DNA sequences within this sample yield the same CDR3. This chain links TRBV19 with TRBJ2-1; TRBD1 matches at 9 bases. The CDR3 loop spans 15 amino acids. Germline assignment: CDR1 LNHDA and CDR2 SQIVND (reference sequence). The V and J ends lost 3 bases and 2 bases, in that order; junction bases with no gene match: 2. CDR3 nucleotides: TGTGCCAGTAGTATTGGGACAGGGACCTACAATGAGCAGTTCTTC. Protein: CASSIGTGTYNEQFF.

V is TRBV29-1 and J is TRBJ2-7, with 12 bases that match TRBD2. The ends lost 8 bases at V and 2 bases at J; junction bases unmatched: 7. The germline V gene has CDR1 SQVTM and CDR2 ANQGSEA. The CDR3 runs 14 residues. The CDR3 protein is CSIWTSGAPYEQYF. CDR3 sequence (DNA): TGCAGCATTTGGACTAGCGGGGCCCCCTACGAGCAGTACTTC.

This rearrangement joins TRBV4-1 to TRBJ2-7; the D gene is possibly TRBD1 (6 bases). V lost 3 bases and J lost 6, with 9 bases in between. This CDR3 spans 12 amino acids. Germline CDR1 is MGHRA and CDR2 is YSYEKL. The CDR3 DNA follows: TGCGCCAGCAGCCACCTGGACAGCGAGCAGTACTTC. This encodes CASSHLDSEQYF.

This chain uses TRBV9 with TRBJ2-7; unclear D gene. Trimming shortened V by 4 bases and J by 6 bases, and 20 bases separated the two germline ends. This CDR3 has 15 amino acids. Germline CDR1 is SGDLS and CDR2 is YYNGEE. CDR3 sequence: CASSPPYPVFGEQYF. Here the CDR3 DNA reads TGTGCCAGCAGCCCTCCTTATCCGGTTTTTGGCGAGCAGTACTTC.

The CDR3 region has the DNA TGTGCCAGCAGCTTTCGGACAGGGGGGCACGAGCAGTACTTC. Its protein product is CASSFRTGGHEQYF. This chain uses TRBV5-6 with TRBJ2-7; 10 bases map to TRBD1. Germline CDR1 and CDR2: SGHDT and YYEEEE. V lost 2 bases to trimming and J lost 5 bases; unmatched junction nucleotides: 4. There are 14 residues in the CDR3. Looking up the rest from reference TRBV5-6 and TRBJ2-7 gives the full variable domain: DAGVTQSPTHLIKTRGQQVTLRCSPKSGHDTVSWYQQALGQGPQFIFQYYEEEERQRGNFPDRFSGHQFPNYSSELNVNALLLGDSALYLCASSFRTGGHEQYFGPGTRLTVT.

A single count supports this clone. This chain connects TRBV5-1 to TRBJ2-3; the match to TRBD2 covers 10 bases. With 2 bases clipped from V and 0 bases from J, the junction kept 3 bases outside the gene matches. This CDR3 contains 16 residues. Germline CDR1 reads SGHRS; CDR2 reads YFSETQ. In nucleotides, the CDR3 is TGCGCCAGCAGCTTTACTAGCGGGATTAGCACAGATACGCAGTATTTT. Amino acids: CASSFTSGISTDTQYF.

The V and J genes are TRBV19 and TRBJ1-2, with D hard to call. Germline CDR1 LNHDA, CDR2 SQIVND (reference sequence). The length of the CDR3 is 15 residues. Trimming pared 0 bases from V and 0 bases from J, leaving 8 bases between. CDR3 bases: TGTGCCAGTAGTATAGATCTGAGAGCTAACTATGGCTACACCTTC. Protein sequence: CASSIDLRANYGYTF. The full variable domain, with the rest looked up from reference TRBV19 and TRBJ1-2, is DGGITQSPKYLFRKEGQNVTLSCEQNLNHDAMYWYRQDPGQGLRLIYYSQIVNDFQKGDIAEGYSVSREKKESFPLTVTSAQKNPTAFYLCASSIDLRANYGYTFGSGTRLTVV.

The chain uses TRBV14 and TRBJ2-1; 8 bases align to TRBD1. The CDR3 extends over 16 amino acids. The germline V gene has CDR1 SGHDN and CDR2 FVKESK. Trimming took 5 bases from V and 4 from J; bases not matched to a gene: 10. The CDR3 loop is CASSSLPRTGYNEQFF. Written as DNA, the CDR3 is TGTGCCAGCAGCTCACTCCCCAGGACAGGGTACAATGAGCAGTTCTTC.

This sequence joins TRBV27 and TRBJ2-7, with D possibly being TRBD1 (5 bases). This CDR3 spans 13 amino acids. Germline V lookup: CDR1 MNHEY, CDR2 SMNVEV (reference sequence). The germline V and J ends were trimmed by 6 bases and 3 bases, with 12 bases remaining between them. This CDR3 is CASRPFQGYEQYF. As DNA, the CDR3 is TGTGCCAGCAGACCCTTTCAGGGCTACGAGCAGTACTTC.